This T cell receptor (beta chain) was sequenced during a study of blood T cell repertoires in COVID-19. The overall study: The origin of the acute and convalescent COVID-19 samples was the United States, Italy and Spain. PBMCs, B-cell-depleted T cells, or T cells provided the cDNA or gDNA that made up the material.

CDR3 length: 13 residues. V shed 10 bases and J shed 3 bases, with 13 bases lying between them. CDR1 and CDR2 (germline): ENHRY, SYGVKD. How the authors handled the data: Estimation of nucleated cell counts relied on the amplification of reference gene primers. TCRdb's table, derived via immunoSEQ multiplex PCR, lists solely in-frame clones and lacks some. V, J and clone size reflect that table, while D and trimming were determined from the DNA. This sample has 26,000 or so clones, with 90% found just once. The sequence was collected from a man in his sixties or seventies with acute or convalescent COVID-19. The chain combines TRBV10-3 with TRBJ1-5, with D possibly being TRBD1 (5 bases). The sequenced material came from peripheral blood. The CDR3 protein is CATQEGFNQPQHF. CDR3 bases: TGTGCCACCCAGGAGGGGTTCAATCAGCCCCAGCATTTT.